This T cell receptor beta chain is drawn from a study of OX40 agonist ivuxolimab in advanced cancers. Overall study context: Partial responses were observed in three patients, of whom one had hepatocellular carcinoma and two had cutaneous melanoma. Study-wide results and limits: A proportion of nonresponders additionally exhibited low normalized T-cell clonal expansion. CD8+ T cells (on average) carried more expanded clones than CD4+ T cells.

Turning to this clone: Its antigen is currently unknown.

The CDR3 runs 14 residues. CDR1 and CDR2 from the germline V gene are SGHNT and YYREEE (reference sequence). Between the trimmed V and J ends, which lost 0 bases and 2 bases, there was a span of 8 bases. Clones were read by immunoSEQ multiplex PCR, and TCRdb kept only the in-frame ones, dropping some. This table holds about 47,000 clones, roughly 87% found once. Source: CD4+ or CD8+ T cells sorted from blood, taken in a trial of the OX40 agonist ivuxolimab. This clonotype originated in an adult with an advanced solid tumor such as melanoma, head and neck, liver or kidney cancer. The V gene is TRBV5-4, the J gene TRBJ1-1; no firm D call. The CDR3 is CASSLAVGNTEAFF. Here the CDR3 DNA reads TGTGCCAGCAGCTTGGCCGTCGGCAACACTGAAGCTTTCTTT.